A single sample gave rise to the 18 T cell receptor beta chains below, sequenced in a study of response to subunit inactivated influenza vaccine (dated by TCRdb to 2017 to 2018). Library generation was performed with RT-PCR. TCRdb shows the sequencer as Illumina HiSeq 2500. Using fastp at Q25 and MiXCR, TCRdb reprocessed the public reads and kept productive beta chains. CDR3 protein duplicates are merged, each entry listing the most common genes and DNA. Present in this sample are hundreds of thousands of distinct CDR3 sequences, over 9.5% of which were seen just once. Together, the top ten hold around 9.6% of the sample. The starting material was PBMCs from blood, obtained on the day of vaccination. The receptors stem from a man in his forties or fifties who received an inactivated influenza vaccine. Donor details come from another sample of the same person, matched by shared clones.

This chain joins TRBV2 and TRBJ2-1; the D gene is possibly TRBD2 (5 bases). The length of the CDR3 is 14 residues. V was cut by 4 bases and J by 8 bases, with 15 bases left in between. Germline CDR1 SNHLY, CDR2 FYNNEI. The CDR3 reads CASSARVAADEQFF. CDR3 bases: TGTGCCAGCAGTGCGAGGGTCGCGGCGGATGAGCAGTTCTTC.

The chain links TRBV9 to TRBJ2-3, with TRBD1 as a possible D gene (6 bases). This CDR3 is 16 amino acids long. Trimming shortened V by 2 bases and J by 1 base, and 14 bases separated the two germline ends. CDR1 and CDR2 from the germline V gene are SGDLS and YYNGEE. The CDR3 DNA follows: TGTGCCAGCAGCGTCCTACAGGGAGTAGGCACAGATACGCAGTATTTT. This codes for CASSVLQGVGTDTQYF.

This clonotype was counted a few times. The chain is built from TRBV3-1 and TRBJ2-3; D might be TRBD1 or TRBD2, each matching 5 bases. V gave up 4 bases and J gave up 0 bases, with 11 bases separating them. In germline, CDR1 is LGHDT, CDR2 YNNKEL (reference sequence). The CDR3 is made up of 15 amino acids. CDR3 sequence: CASSRWDGSTDTQYF. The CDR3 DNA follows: TGTGCCAGCAGCCGGTGGGACGGAAGCACAGATACGCAGTATTTT.

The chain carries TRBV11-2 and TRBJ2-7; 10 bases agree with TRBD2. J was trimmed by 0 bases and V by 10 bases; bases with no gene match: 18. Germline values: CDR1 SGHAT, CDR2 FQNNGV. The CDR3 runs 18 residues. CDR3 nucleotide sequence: TGTGCCACCTCCTTACCCGTAGCGGGGGGACAAAGCTCCTACGAGCAGTACTTC. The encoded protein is CATSLPVAGGQSSYEQYF.

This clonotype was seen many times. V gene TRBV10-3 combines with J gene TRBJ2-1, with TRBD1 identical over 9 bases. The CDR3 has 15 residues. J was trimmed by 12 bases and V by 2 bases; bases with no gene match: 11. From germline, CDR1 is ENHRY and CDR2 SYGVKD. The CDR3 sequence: CAISERDRAPHGQFF. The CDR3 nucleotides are TGTGCCATCAGTGAGAGGGACAGGGCCCCCCACGGGCAGTTCTTC.

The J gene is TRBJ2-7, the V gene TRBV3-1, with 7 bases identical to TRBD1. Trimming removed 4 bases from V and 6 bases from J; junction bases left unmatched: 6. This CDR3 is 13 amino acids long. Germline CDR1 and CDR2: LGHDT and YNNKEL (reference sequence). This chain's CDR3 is CASSPGTVGEQYF. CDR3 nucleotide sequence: TGTGCCAGCAGCCCAGGGACAGTAGGCGAGCAGTACTTC.

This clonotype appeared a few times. This CDR3 reads CASKKGGLHTGELFF. For the CDR3, the DNA is TGTGCCAGCAAAAAAGGGGGATTACACACCGGGGAGCTGTTTTTT. The chain carries TRBV14 and TRBJ2-2, with D possibly matching TRBD1 (6 bases). Trimming pared 7 bases from V and 3 bases from J, leaving 15 bases between. Germline-derived CDR1 and CDR2 are SGHDN and FVKESK. This CDR3 spans 15 amino acids.

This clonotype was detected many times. The CDR3 loop is CAMAGRTNTGELFF. CDR3 sequence (DNA): TGTGCCATGGCGGGCAGGACGAACACCGGGGAGCTGTTTTTT. This chain joins TRBV7-9 and TRBJ2-2; D is perhaps TRBD2 (5 bases). The germline V and J ends were trimmed by 10 bases and 0 bases, with 12 bases remaining between them. The germline V gene encodes CDR1 SEHNR and CDR2 FQNEAQ (reference sequence). CDR3 length equals 14 residues.

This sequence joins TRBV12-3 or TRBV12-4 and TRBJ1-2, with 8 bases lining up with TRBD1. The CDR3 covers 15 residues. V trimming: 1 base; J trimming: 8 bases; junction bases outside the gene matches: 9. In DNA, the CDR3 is TGTGCCAGCAGTTTAGACGGGACAGGTTCTCGGGGCTACACCTTC. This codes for CASSLDGTGSRGYTF.

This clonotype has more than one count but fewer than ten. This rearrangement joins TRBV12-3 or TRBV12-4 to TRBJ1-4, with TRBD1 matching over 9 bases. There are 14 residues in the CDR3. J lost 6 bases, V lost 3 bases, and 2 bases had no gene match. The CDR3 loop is CASSFWDRDEKLFF. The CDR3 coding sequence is TGTGCCAGCAGTTTCTGGGACAGGGATGAAAAACTGTTTTTT.

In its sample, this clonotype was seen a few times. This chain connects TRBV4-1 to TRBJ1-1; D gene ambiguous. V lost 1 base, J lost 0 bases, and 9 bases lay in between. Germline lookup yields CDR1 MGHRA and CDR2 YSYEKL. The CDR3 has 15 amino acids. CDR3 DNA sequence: TGCGCCAGCAGCCAAGTAACTAAAATGAACACTGAAGCTTTCTTT. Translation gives CASSQVTKMNTEAFF.

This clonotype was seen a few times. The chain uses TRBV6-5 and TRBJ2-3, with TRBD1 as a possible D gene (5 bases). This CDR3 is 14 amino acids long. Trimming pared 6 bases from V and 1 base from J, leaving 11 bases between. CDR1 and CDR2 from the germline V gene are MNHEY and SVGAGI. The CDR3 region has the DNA TGTGCCAGCAGCTTATTCAGGGGCACAGATACGCAGTATTTT. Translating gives CASSLFRGTDTQYF.

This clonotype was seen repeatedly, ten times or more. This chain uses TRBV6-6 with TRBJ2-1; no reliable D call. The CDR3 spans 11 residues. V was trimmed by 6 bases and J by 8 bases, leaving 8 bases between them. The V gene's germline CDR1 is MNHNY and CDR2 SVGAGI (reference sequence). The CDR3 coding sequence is TGTGCCAGCAGCCCTTATGATGAGCAGTTCTTC. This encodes CASSPYDEQFF.

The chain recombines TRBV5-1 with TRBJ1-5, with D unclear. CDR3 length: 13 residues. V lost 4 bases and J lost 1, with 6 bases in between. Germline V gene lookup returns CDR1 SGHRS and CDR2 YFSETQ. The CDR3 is CASSEMSNQPQHF. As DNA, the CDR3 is TGCGCCAGCAGCGAGATGAGCAATCAGCCCCAGCATTTT.

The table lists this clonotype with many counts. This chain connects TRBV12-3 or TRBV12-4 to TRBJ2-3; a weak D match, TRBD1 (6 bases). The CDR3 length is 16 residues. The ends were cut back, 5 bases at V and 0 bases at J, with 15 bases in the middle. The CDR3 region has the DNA TGTGCCAGCAGTCCCGGGACAAGAACCAGCACAGATACGCAGTATTTT. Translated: CASSPGTRTSTDTQYF.

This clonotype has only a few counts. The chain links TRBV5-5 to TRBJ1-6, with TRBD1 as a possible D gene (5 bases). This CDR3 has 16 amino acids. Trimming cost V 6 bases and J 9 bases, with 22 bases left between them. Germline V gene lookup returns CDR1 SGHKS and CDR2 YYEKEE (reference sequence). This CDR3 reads CASMGGLRQWGSPLHF. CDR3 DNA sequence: TGTGCCAGCATGGGGGGTTTGCGACAGTGGGGTTCACCCCTCCACTTT.

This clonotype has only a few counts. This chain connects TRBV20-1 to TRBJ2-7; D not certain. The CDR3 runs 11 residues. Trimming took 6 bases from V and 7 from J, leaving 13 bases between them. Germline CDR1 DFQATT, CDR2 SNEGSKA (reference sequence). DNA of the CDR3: TGCAGTGCCATCTTTAAGTTGGAGCAGTACTTC. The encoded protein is CSAIFKLEQYF.

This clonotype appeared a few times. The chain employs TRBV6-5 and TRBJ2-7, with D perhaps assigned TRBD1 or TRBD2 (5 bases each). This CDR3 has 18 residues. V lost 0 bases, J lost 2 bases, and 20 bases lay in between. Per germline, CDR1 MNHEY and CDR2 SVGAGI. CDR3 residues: CASSYSGDDPVNTYEQYF. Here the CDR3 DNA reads TGTGCCAGCAGTTACTCGGGGGACGACCCCGTTAACACCTACGAGCAGTACTTC.